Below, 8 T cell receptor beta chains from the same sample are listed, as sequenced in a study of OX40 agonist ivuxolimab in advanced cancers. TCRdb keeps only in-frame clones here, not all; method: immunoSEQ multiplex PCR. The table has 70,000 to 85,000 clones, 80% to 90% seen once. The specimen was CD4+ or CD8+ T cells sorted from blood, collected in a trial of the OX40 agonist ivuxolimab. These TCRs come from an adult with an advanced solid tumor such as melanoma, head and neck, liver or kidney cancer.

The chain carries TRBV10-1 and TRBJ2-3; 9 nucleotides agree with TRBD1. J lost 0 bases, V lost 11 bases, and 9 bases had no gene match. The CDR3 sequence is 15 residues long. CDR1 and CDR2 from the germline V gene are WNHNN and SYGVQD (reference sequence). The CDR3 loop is CAATGTGSSTDTQYF. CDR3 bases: TGCGCCGCAACGGGGACAGGGTCTAGCACAGATACGCAGTATTTT.

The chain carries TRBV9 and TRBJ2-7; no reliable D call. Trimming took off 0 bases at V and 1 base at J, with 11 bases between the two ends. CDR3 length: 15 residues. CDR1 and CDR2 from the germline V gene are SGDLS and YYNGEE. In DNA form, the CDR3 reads TGTGCCAGCAGCGTAGGACCTTTCCGGTCCTACGAGCAGTACTTC. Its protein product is CASSVGPFRSYEQYF.

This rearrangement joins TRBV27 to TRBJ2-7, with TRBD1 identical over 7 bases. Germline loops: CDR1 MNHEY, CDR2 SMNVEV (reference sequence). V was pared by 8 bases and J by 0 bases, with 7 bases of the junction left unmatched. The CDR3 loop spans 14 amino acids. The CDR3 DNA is TGTGCCAGCCAGAGACAGGGACACTCCTACGAGCAGTACTTC. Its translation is CASQRQGHSYEQYF.

Here the CDR3 reads CASSPNSGQLRNEQFF. The CDR3 DNA follows: TGTGCCAGCAGCCCCAACTCGGGACAGCTTAGGAATGAGCAGTTCTTC. The V and J genes are TRBV7-3 and TRBJ2-1; 7 bases line up with TRBD1. Germline loops: CDR1 SGHTA, CDR2 FQGTGA. The V gene end was trimmed by 5 bases and the J gene end by 7 bases; junction bases not matched to a gene: 14. The CDR3 has 16 residues.

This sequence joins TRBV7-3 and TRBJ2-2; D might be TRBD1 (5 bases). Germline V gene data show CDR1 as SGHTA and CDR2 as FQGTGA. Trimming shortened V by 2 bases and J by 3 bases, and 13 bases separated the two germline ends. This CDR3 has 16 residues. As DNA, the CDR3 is TGTGCCAGCAGCTTAGATGGGGCGTCCTACACCGGGGAGCTGTTTTTT. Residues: CASSLDGASYTGELFF.

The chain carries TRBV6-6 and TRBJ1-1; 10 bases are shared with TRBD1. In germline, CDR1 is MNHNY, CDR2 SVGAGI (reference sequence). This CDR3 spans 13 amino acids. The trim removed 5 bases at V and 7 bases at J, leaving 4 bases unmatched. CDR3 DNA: TGTGCCAGCAGTCGACAGGGGGCTGGTGAAGCTTTCTTT. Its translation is CASSRQGAGEAFF.

CDR3 nucleotides: TGTGCCAGCAGCTTTCCGGGACACGACACCGGGGAGCTGTTTTTT. It yields the protein CASSFPGHDTGELFF. The V and J genes are TRBV11-2 and TRBJ2-2; tentative D call: TRBD1 (6 bases). In germline, CDR1 is SGHAT, CDR2 FQNNGV. CDR3 size: 15 residues. Trimming cost V 3 bases and J 3 bases, with 11 bases left between them.

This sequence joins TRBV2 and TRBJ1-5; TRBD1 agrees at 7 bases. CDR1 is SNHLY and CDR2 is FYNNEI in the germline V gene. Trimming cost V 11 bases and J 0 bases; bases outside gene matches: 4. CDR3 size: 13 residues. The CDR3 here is CAGQVYSNQPQHF. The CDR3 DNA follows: TGTGCCGGACAGGTTTATAGCAATCAGCCCCAGCATTTT. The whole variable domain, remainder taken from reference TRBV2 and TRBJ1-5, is EPEVTQTPSHQVTQMGQEVILRCVPISNHLYFYWYRQILGQKVEFLVSFYNNEISEKSEIFDDQFSVERPDGSNFTLKIRSTKLEDSAMYFCAGQVYSNQPQHFGDGTRLSIL.